These T cell receptor beta chains were read from a single sample in a study of T-cell memory formation after mild COVID-19. TCRdb re-called the 5' RACE reads through MiXCR, storing one row per CDR3 protein. Here the sample spans 250,000 to 350,000 distinct CDR3 sequences, about 16% being singletons. Specimen: PBMCs or a T cell subset sorted from them (not recorded which). These receptors originate from a man aged 18 to 30 who had mild COVID-19 (a few samples of this study predate the infection). Cell type and time point are not known. The CDR3 runs from the conserved cysteine through the conserved F or W. Fields, in order: V gene, J gene, D gene, clone size, CDR3 DNA, CDR3 protein. The D gene is left open where the match is weak. The size of a clone is reported for some rows only, either as once, few or many, or as a class for expanded clones.

v_gene: TRBV12-3/TRBV12-4
j_gene: TRBJ2-2
d_gene: TRBD1
abundance: few
CDR3nt: TGTGCCAGCAGTTTAGCGGACAGGCGGGACACCGGGGAGCTGTTTTTT
CDR3aa: CASSLADRRDTGELFF

v_gene: TRBV12-3/TRBV12-4
j_gene: TRBJ1-6
d_gene: -
abundance: few
CDR3nt: TGTGCCAGCAGGTCCAGGGGAGGTTCACCCCTCCACTTT
CDR3aa: CASRSRGGSPLHF

v_gene: TRBV6-5
j_gene: TRBJ1-1
d_gene: -
abundance: few
CDR3nt: TGTGCCAGCAGTCCCCGCTCGAACACTGAAGCTTTCTTT
CDR3aa: CASSPRSNTEAFF

v_gene: TRBV7-2
j_gene: TRBJ1-6
d_gene: -
abundance: many
CDR3nt: TGTGCCAGCAGCCCCGGAAGTGGCAACTATAATTCACCCCTCCACTTT
CDR3aa: CASSPGSGNYNSPLHF

v_gene: TRBV12-3/TRBV12-4
j_gene: TRBJ1-2
d_gene: -
abundance: -
CDR3nt: TGTGCCAGCAGTTTTAAAGGGCGGAACTATGGCTACACCTTC
CDR3aa: CASSFKGRNYGYTF

v_gene: TRBV24-1
j_gene: TRBJ2-5
d_gene: TRBD1
abundance: -
CDR3nt: TGTGCCACCAGTGACCCGACAGGGGGAGAGACCCAGTACTTC
CDR3aa: CATSDPTGGETQYF

v_gene: TRBV9
j_gene: TRBJ2-1
d_gene: TRBD2
abundance: -
CDR3nt: TGTGCCAGCAGTAGTGGGGGGGATGAGCAGTTCTTC
CDR3aa: CASSSGGDEQFF

v_gene: TRBV4-1
j_gene: TRBJ1-1
d_gene: -
abundance: many
CDR3nt: TGCGCCAGCAGGCTACAGGGGAACACTGAAGCTTTCTTT
CDR3aa: CASRLQGNTEAFF

v_gene: TRBV5-5
j_gene: TRBJ1-4
d_gene: -
abundance: few
CDR3nt: TGTGCCAGCAGCTTGGCTTTGTGGGCGGACAATGAAAAACTGTTTTTT
CDR3aa: CASSLALWADNEKLFF

v_gene: TRBV28
j_gene: TRBJ1-1
d_gene: -
abundance: few
CDR3nt: TGTGCCAGCAGAAACGACCGAATGAACACTGAAGCTTTCTTT
CDR3aa: CASRNDRMNTEAFF

v_gene: TRBV6-2/TRBV6-3
j_gene: TRBJ2-7
d_gene: -
abundance: few
CDR3nt: TGTGCCAGCGGGATCAGCTCCTACGAGCAGTACTTC
CDR3aa: CASGISSYEQYF

v_gene: TRBV5-1
j_gene: TRBJ2-1
d_gene: TRBD2
abundance: -
CDR3nt: TGCGCCAGCAGCTTGGGAGGACTAGCGGGGTTCTCCTACAATGAGCAGTTCTTC
CDR3aa: CASSLGGLAGFSYNEQFF

v_gene: TRBV10-3
j_gene: TRBJ1-1
d_gene: -
abundance: -
CDR3nt: TGTGCCATCAGTGAGTCACCGGGGTCGGGGACTGAAGCTTTCTTT
CDR3aa: CAISESPGSGTEAFF

v_gene: TRBV12-3/TRBV12-4
j_gene: TRBJ2-6
d_gene: -
abundance: few
CDR3nt: TGTGCCAGCAGTCGGACCGGGCTTGGGGCCAACGTCCTGACTTTC
CDR3aa: CASSRTGLGANVLTF

v_gene: TRBV29-1
j_gene: TRBJ1-1
d_gene: -
abundance: -
CDR3nt: TGCAGCGGACAAATTACAGGGTCCACTGAAGCTTTCTTT
CDR3aa: CSGQITGSTEAFF

v_gene: TRBV6-1
j_gene: TRBJ2-3
d_gene: -
abundance: few
CDR3nt: TGTGCCAGCACCAAAGAGGTGGCAGACCCCACAGATACGCAGTATTTT
CDR3aa: CASTKEVADPTDTQYF

v_gene: TRBV20-1
j_gene: TRBJ2-5
d_gene: TRBD2
abundance: -
CDR3nt: TGCAGTGCTAGCGGGGGGGCCCCAGAGACCCAGTACTTC
CDR3aa: CSASGGAPETQYF